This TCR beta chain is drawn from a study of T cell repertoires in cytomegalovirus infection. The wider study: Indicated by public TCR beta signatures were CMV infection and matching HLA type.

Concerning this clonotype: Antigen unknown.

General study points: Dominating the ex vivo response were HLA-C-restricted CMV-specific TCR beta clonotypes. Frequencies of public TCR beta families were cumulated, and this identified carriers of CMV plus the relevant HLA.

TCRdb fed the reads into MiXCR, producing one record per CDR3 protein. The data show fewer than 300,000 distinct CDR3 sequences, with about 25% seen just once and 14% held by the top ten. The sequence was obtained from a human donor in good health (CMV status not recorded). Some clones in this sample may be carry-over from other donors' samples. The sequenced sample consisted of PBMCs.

The CDR3 region is CAAEGGTGELFF. In DNA form, the CDR3 reads TGTGCCGCAGAAGGAGGCACCGGGGAGCTGTTTTTT. The V and J genes are TRBV6-5 and TRBJ2-2; a weak D match, TRBD2 (5 bases). The CDR3 sequence is 12 residues long. The V gene's germline CDR1 is MNHEY and CDR2 SVGAGI. Trimming cost V 11 bases and J 4 bases, with 11 bases left between them.